The T cell receptor beta chain under discussion was sequenced for a study of blood T cells in healthy people across ages. Broader study findings: Roughly linear age-related decline in beta diversity appeared, significant by age around 36.

Primed by a sample-barcoded 5' primer and a J-beta primer mix, a second PCR proceeded for 7 to 11 cycles. TCRdb ran MiXCR on the 5' RACE reads and lists one entry per CDR3 protein. The sample has roughly 730,000 distinct CDR3 sequences, roughly 50% seen once. About this clonotype: Its antigen is undetermined.

The sequence came from a man aged 35 to 55 in good health. Sequenced sample: blood.

The CDR3 reads CASSYMGQGNTEAFF. The CDR3, as DNA: TGTGCCAGCAGTTATATGGGACAGGGGAACACTGAAGCTTTCTTT. The rearrangement joins TRBV6-6 to TRBJ1-1; TRBD1 matches 9 bases. This CDR3 region has 15 residues. Germline V gives CDR1 MNHNY, CDR2 SVGAGI (reference sequence). V shed 3 bases and J 1 base; nucleotides not matched to a gene: 3.